The T cell receptor beta chain under discussion was sequenced for a study of blood T cell repertoires in COVID-19. Sequencing was performed with immunoSEQ multiplex PCR; in TCRdb, only in-frame clones are kept and a portion is missing. The sample holds about 27,000 clones, roughly 80% seen once. The specimen sequenced was peripheral blood. The receptor comes from a woman older than 75 with acute or convalescent COVID-19.

The CDR3, as DNA: TGTGCCAGCAGCTACTACGGTAACTCCTACGAGCAGTACTTC. Protein: CASSYYGNSYEQYF. The chain couples TRBV27 to TRBJ2-7; D gene unclear. Germline values: CDR1 MNHEY, CDR2 SMNVEV (reference sequence). The CDR3 extends over 14 amino acids. The V and J ends lost 6 bases and 0 bases respectively, with 12 bases between them.